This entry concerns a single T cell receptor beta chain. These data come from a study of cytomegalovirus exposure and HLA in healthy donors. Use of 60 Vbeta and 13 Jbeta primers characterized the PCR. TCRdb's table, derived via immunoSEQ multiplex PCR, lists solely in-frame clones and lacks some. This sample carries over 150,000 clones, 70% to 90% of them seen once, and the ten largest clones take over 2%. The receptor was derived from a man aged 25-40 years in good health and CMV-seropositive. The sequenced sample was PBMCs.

The CDR3 DNA is TGTGCTAGTGGTTTGGTACTCGGGACTATTATCAGTCTTGAGCAGTTCTTC. Protein: CASGLVLGTIISLEQFF. The rearrangement uses TRBV12-5 and TRBJ2-1; 7 bases fit TRBD2. Germline V gene data show CDR1 as LGHNT and CDR2 as FRNRAP. This CDR3 is 17 amino acids long. After removal of 0 bases from V and 9 bases from J, the junction contained 14 bases not matched to a gene. The full variable domain, rest sourced from reference TRBV12-5 and TRBJ2-1, is DARVTQTPRHKVTEMGQEVTMRCQPILGHNTVFWYRQTMMQGLELLAYFRNRAPLDDSGMPKDRFSAEMPDATLATLKIQPSEPRDSAVYFCASGLVLGTIISLEQFFGPGTRLTVL.